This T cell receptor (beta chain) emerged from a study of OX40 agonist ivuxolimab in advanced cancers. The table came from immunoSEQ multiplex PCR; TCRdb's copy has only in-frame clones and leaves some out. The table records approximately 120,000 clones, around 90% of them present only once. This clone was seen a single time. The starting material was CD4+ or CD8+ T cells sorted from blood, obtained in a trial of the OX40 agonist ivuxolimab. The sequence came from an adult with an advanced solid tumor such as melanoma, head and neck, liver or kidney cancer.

In DNA, the CDR3 is TGTGCCAGCAGCTTATTAAGGGTAAGCACTGAAGCTTTCTTT. Protein sequence: CASSLLRVSTEAFF. J is TRBJ1-1 and V is TRBV7-3; D unresolved. The CDR3 is made up of 14 amino acids. The germline V and J ends were trimmed by 2 bases and 4 bases, with 11 bases remaining between them. Looked up from germline, CDR1 is SGHTA and CDR2 is FQGTGA.